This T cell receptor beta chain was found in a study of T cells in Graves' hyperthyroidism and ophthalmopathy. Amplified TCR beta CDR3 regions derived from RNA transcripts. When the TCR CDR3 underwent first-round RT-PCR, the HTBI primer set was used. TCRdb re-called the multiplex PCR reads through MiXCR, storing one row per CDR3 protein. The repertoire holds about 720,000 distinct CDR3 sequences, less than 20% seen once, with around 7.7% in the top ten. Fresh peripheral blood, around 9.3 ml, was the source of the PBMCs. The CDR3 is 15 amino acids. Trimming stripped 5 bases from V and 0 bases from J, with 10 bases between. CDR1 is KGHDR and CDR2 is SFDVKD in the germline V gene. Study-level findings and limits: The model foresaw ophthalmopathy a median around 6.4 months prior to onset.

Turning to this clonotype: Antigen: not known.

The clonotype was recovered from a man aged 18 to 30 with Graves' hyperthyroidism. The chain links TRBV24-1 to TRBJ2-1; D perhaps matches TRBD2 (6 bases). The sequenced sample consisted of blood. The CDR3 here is CATSGPSASYNEQFF. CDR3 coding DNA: TGTGCCACCAGTGGGCCTAGCGCCTCCTACAATGAGCAGTTCTTC.